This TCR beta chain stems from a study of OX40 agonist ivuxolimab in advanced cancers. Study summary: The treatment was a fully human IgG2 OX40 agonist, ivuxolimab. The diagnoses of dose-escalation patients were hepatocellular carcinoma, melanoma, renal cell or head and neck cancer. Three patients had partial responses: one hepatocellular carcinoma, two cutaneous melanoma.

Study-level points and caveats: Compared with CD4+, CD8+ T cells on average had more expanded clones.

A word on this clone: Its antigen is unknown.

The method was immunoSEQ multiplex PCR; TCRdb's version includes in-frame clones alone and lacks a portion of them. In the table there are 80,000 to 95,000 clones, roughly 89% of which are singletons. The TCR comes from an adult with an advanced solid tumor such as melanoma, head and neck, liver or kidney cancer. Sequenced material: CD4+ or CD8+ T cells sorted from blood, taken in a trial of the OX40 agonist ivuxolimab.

The DNA for the CDR3 is TGTGCCAGCAGTGAATGGCAGGGTGAGGGGACTGAAGCTTTCTTT. This codes for CASSEWQGEGTEAFF. The chain recombines TRBV25-1 with TRBJ1-1; TRBD1 might be the D (5 bases). The CDR3 has 15 amino acids. Germline lookup yields CDR1 MGHDK and CDR2 SYGVNS. The V gene lost 1 base and the J gene lost 5 bases, with 14 bases spanning the gap.